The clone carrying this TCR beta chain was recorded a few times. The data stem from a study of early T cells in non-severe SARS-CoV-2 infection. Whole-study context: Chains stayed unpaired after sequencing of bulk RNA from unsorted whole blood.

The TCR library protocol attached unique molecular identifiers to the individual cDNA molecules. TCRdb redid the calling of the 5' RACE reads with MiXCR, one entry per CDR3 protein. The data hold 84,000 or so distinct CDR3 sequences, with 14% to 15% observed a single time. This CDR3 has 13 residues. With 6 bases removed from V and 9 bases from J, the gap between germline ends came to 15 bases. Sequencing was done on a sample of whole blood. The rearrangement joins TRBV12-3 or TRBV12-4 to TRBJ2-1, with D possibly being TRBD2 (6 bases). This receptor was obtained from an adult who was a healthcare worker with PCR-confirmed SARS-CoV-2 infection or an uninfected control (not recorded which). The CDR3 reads CASRGGTLGEQFF. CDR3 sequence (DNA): TGTGCCAGCAGGGGAGGTACACTAGGTGAGCAGTTCTTC.